These 29 T cell receptor beta chains were sequenced from one sample in a study of beta chain features in type 1 diabetes. Overall study findings and caveats: For Type 1 diabetes patients, all four CD4+ subsets carried TCRB CDR3s that were moderately but significantly shorter.

These TCRs are of unknown antigen specificity. The whole isolated RNA underwent reverse transcription, so sequencing captured expressed TCRB transcripts. Measured with immunoSEQ multiplex PCR; TCRdb has only the in-frame clones, and not every one. The sample holds about 700,000 clones, around 15% seen once. Material for sequencing was naive CD4+ T cells from blood. Every receptor here comes from a man aged 18 to 30 with type 1 diabetes.

The J gene is TRBJ2-3, the V gene TRBV6-5; D may correspond to TRBD1 or TRBD2 (5 bases each). CDR3 size: 13 residues. The V gene's germline CDR1 is MNHEY and CDR2 SVGAGI. Trimming removed 7 bases at V and 4 bases at J, with 12 bases between. The CDR3: CASTTGAADTQYF. The CDR3 DNA reads TGTGCCAGCACTACCGGGGCGGCAGATACGCAGTATTTT.

The chain employs TRBV25-1 and TRBJ1-6; possible D gene TRBD1, 6 bases. The CDR3 contains 17 residues. Germline V gene data show CDR1 as MGHDK and CDR2 as SYGVNS. The V and J ends lost 3 bases and 9 bases respectively, with 21 bases between them. The CDR3: CASSDTGTSPEVSPLHF. CDR3 nucleotide sequence: TGTGCCAGCAGTGACACGGGGACATCCCCCGAGGTTTCACCCCTCCACTTT.

This clone was seen a few times. J is TRBJ2-7 and V is TRBV13, with 9 bases lining up with TRBD1. The CDR3 covers 15 residues. V lost 5 bases and J lost 2; bases outside the gene matches: 7. The germline V gene encodes CDR1 PRHDT and CDR2 FYEKMQ (reference sequence). Written as DNA, the CDR3 is TGTGCCAGCAGCCGCCGGACAGGGGTTCCCTACGAGCAGTACTTC. Amino acids: CASSRRTGVPYEQYF.

The CDR3 loop reads CSVDRGLGIQYF. The CDR3, as DNA: TGCAGCGTGGACAGGGGATTGGGCATTCAGTACTTC. J is TRBJ2-4 and V is TRBV29-1; TRBD1 aligns across 9 bases. Germline CDR1 is SQVTM and CDR2 is ANQGSEA. With V trimmed by 6 bases and J by 9 bases, 6 bases remained unmatched. This CDR3 has 12 residues. The variable domain in full, completed from reference TRBV29-1 and TRBJ2-4, reads SAVISQKPSRDICQRGTSLTIQCQVDSQVTMMFWYRQQPGQSLTLIATANQGSEATYESGFVIDKFPISRPNLTFSTLTVSNMSPEDSSIYLCSVDRGLGIQYFGAGTRLSVL.

In its sample, this clone was seen a few times. V gene TRBV13 combines with J gene TRBJ2-7, with D unresolved. Per the germline V gene, CDR1 is PRHDT and CDR2 is FYEKMQ (reference sequence). CDR3 length: 15 amino acids. The germline V and J ends were trimmed by 4 bases and 0 bases, with 13 bases remaining between them. This CDR3 reads CASSSHRLSSYEQYF. CDR3 DNA sequence: TGTGCCAGCAGCTCCCATCGGCTGAGCTCCTACGAGCAGTACTTC.

This clone was counted only a few times. The chain uses TRBV7-9 and TRBJ1-1; TRBD1 is a possible D gene (5 bases). Trimming took 5 bases from V and 3 from J, leaving 13 bases between them. The CDR3 consists of 14 residues. CDR1 SEHNR and CDR2 FQNEAQ come from the germline V gene (reference sequence). This chain's CDR3 is CASSPGGWDTEAFF. CDR3 nucleotides: TGTGCCAGCAGCCCCGGGGGGTGGGACACTGAAGCTTTCTTT.

This clone was seen only a few times. J is TRBJ2-5 and V is TRBV15, with a possible D match to TRBD2 (5 bases). CDR3 size: 17 residues. The ends were cut back, 2 bases at V and 4 bases at J, with 20 bases in the middle. Germline V gene data show CDR1 as LNHNV and CDR2 as YYDKDF (reference sequence). The CDR3 DNA sequence: TGTGCCACCAGCAGACGTTCAGCGGTGGCGGTTCCAGAGACCCAGTACTTC. Protein sequence: CATSRRSAVAVPETQYF. Using reference TRBV15 and TRBJ2-5 for the parts outside the CDR3, the full variable domain is DAMVIQNPRYQVTQFGKPVTLSCSQTLNHNVMYWYQQKSSQAPKLLFHYYDKDFNNEADTPDNFQSRRPNTSFCFLDIRSPGLGDTAMYLCATSRRSAVAVPETQYFGPGTRLLVL.

The chain employs TRBV27 and TRBJ1-1; D is perhaps TRBD1 (5 bases). This CDR3 contains 13 residues. Trimming took 5 bases from V and 2 from J, leaving 9 bases between them. Germline V gene lookup returns CDR1 MNHEY and CDR2 SMNVEV (reference sequence). This chain's CDR3 is CASSTGLNTEAFF. The CDR3 DNA sequence: TGTGCCAGCAGTACGGGGCTAAACACTGAAGCTTTCTTT.

Comments on this clone: At the DNA level, this CDR3 is encoded by other sequences in the same sample as well. This chain uses TRBV18 with TRBJ2-3; 7 nucleotides align to TRBD1. Germline CDR1 is KGHSH and CDR2 is LQKENI. The CDR3 spans 15 residues. After removal of 1 base from V and 2 bases from J, the junction contained 3 bases not matched to a gene. The CDR3 is CASSPQGASTDTQYF. In DNA form, the CDR3 reads TGTGCCAGCTCACCACAGGGGGCCTCCACAGATACGCAGTATTTT.

The chain is built from TRBV30 and TRBJ1-5; no reliable D call. The germline gives CDR1 GTSNPN, CDR2 SVGIG (reference sequence). The CDR3 spans 16 residues. V was cut by 3 bases and J by 0 bases, with 15 bases left in between. In DNA, the CDR3 is TGTGCCTGGAGCGCTTATACGGGCTATAGCAATCAGCCCCAGCATTTT. This codes for CAWSAYTGYSNQPQHF.

The rearrangement joins TRBV6-1 to TRBJ2-4; D unresolved. The germline gives CDR1 MNHNS, CDR2 SASEGT. Trimming took 7 bases from V and 9 from J, leaving 10 bases between them. The CDR3 totals 11 residues. DNA of the CDR3: TGTGCCAGCACCAGTGTGGGCATTCAGTACTTC. This codes for CASTSVGIQYF.

This chain connects TRBV4-1 to TRBJ1-5; TRBD1 aligns across 7 bases. The CDR3 length is 17 residues. Germline loops: CDR1 MGHRA, CDR2 YSYEKL. V lost 0 bases and J lost 7; bases outside the gene matches: 12. In DNA, the CDR3 is TGCGCCAGCAGCCAAGACTTGACCGGGACAGAATACCAGCCCCAGCATTTT. Its translation is CASSQDLTGTEYQPQHF.

The rearrangement uses TRBV28 and TRBJ2-3, with TRBD2 as a possible D gene (5 bases). CDR3 length equals 15 residues. CDR1 and CDR2 (germline): MDHEN, SYDVKM. Trimming took 3 bases from V and 2 from J, leaving 12 bases between them. Here the CDR3 DNA reads TGTGCCAGCAGTTTCGCCGGGGTTCCCACAGATACGCAGTATTTT. This codes for CASSFAGVPTDTQYF. The variable domain in full, completed from reference TRBV28 and TRBJ2-3, reads DVKVTQSSRYLVKRTGEKVFLECVQDMDHENMFWYRQDPGLGLRLIYFSYDVKMKEKGDIPEGYSVSREKKERFSLILESASTNQTSMYLCASSFAGVPTDTQYFGPGTRLTVL.

The chain has TRBV13 and TRBJ1-3; D gene uncertain. V was trimmed by 4 bases and J by 3 bases, leaving 13 bases between them. CDR1 is PRHDT and CDR2 is FYEKMQ in the germline V gene (reference sequence). The CDR3 has 15 residues. The CDR3 region is CASSWEGLSGNTIYF. DNA for the CDR3: TGTGCCAGCAGCTGGGAGGGCTTGAGTGGAAACACCATATATTTT.

This clone occurred a few times. The chain carries TRBV23-1 and TRBJ1-5; maybe TRBD1 (6 bases). TRBV23-1 is placed among ORFs of uncertain function. The CDR3 contains 17 residues. The V gene lost 0 bases and the J gene lost 1 base, with 13 bases spanning the gap. CDR3 in amino acids: CASSQSLRQGSNQPQHF. The CDR3 DNA sequence: TGCGCCAGCAGTCAATCTCTCCGGCAGGGGAGCAATCAGCCCCAGCATTTT.

The chain carries TRBV14 and TRBJ1-1; D remains ambiguous. Germline V lookup: CDR1 SGHDN, CDR2 FVKESK. Trimming left V 5 bases short and J 1 base short, with 8 bases between. The CDR3 length is 13 residues. CDR3 nucleotide sequence: TGTGCCAGCAGCTTTGACCCGAACACTGAAGCTTTCTTT. As protein: CASSFDPNTEAFF.

The V gene is TRBV5-4, the J gene TRBJ1-2; D gene uncertain. This CDR3 has 13 amino acids. Germline loops: CDR1 SGHNT, CDR2 YYREEE (reference sequence). The ends were cut back, 4 bases at V and 4 bases at J, with 11 bases in the middle. CDR3 DNA: TGTGCCAGCAGCGGAACAGACGTCTATGGCTACACCTTC. Translation: CASSGTDVYGYTF.

The chain links TRBV7-6 to TRBJ2-5; 7 nucleotides match TRBD2. CDR3 length equals 13 residues. The V segment lost 6 bases and the J segment 4 bases; nucleotides outside the gene matches: 5. Germline V gene lookup returns CDR1 SGHVS and CDR2 FNYEAQ. CDR3 DNA sequence: TGTGCCAGCAGTGTCCCGGGGGGAGAGACCCAGTACTTC. Its translation is CASSVPGGETQYF.

This clone has a handful of counts. V usage is TRBV7-9 and J usage is TRBJ2-1; 10 nucleotides line up with TRBD2. Looked up from germline, CDR1 is SEHNR and CDR2 is FQNEAQ (reference sequence). Trimming removed 6 bases from V and 7 bases from J; junction bases left unmatched: 15. The CDR3 contains 17 residues. CDR3 residues: CASSRRPLAGAGNEQFF. The CDR3 DNA is TGTGCCAGCAGTCGTAGACCGCTAGCGGGGGCGGGGAATGAGCAGTTCTTC.

The V and J genes are TRBV30 and TRBJ1-5; TRBD1 matches at 8 bases. CDR1 and CDR2 (germline): GTSNPN, SVGIG (reference sequence). J gave up 6 bases and V 4 bases, and 5 bases lay outside the gene matches. This CDR3 has 13 amino acids. Here the CDR3 reads CAWKGQEGQPQHF. For the CDR3, the DNA is TGTGCCTGGAAGGGACAGGAGGGTCAGCCCCAGCATTTT.

In the case of this clone: Other DNA sequences in the sample encode the same CDR3. CDR3 in amino acids: CASSPTGINEKLFF. CDR3 nucleotide sequence: TGCGCCAGCAGCCCGACAGGAATTAATGAAAAACTGTTTTTT. V and J are TRBV4-1 and TRBJ1-4, with TRBD1 as a possible D gene (6 bases). CDR3 length: 14 residues. Germline CDR1 is MGHRA and CDR2 is YSYEKL. Trimming removed 4 bases at V and 4 bases at J, with 10 bases between.

DNA for the CDR3: TGTGCCAGCTCGGGGGAGGGCTACGAGCAGTACTTC. Amino acid sequence: CASSGEGYEQYF. The J gene is TRBJ2-7, the V gene TRBV5-4, with 7 bases fitting TRBD2. The CDR3 is 12 residues long. CDR1 SGHNT and CDR2 YYREEE come from the germline V gene (reference sequence). Trimming took 7 bases from V and 3 from J; bases not matched to a gene: 4.

Concerning this clone: Mismatch with germline at one junction end may stem from a read error. The V gene is TRBV2, the J gene TRBJ1-5; D not resolved. Germline lookup yields CDR1 SNHLY and CDR2 FYNNEI. This CDR3 is built from 13 residues. CDR3 residues: CATRGLLNQPQHF. CDR3 sequence (DNA): TGCGCCACCAGAGGGCTCCTCAATCAGCCCCAGCATTTT.

The chain is built from TRBV19 and TRBJ1-1; weak D call: TRBD1 (5 bases). Trimming removed 11 bases from V and 5 bases from J, with 9 bases in between. The germline V gene has CDR1 LNHDA and CDR2 SQIVND (reference sequence). The length of the CDR3 is 10 residues. The CDR3 nucleotides read TGTGCCGCAGGGTGGACTGAAGCTTTCTTT. Residues: CAAGWTEAFF.

The genes are TRBV6-1 and TRBJ1-4; D call uncertain. The CDR3 totals 12 residues. Trimming removed 2 bases at V and 14 bases at J, with 12 bases between. Germline assignment: CDR1 MNHNS and CDR2 SASEGT. CDR3 sequence: CASSETGLRLFF. The DNA for the CDR3 is TGTGCCAGCAGTGAAACTGGCCTACGTCTGTTTTTT.

This clone was seen only a few times. The J gene is TRBJ2-7, the V gene TRBV5-1; the D is unclear. V lost 0 bases, J lost 3 bases, and 13 bases lay in between. Germline-derived CDR1 and CDR2 are SGHRS and YFSETQ. The CDR3 has 15 amino acids. Here the CDR3 reads CASSLDDGSRYEQYF. CDR3 DNA: TGCGCCAGCAGCTTGGACGATGGCTCCCGCTACGAGCAGTACTTC.

This chain joins TRBV13 and TRBJ2-7; 9 bases are a match to TRBD1. Germline CDR1 PRHDT, CDR2 FYEKMQ (reference sequence). The CDR3 has 13 amino acids. V shed 4 bases, J shed 7 bases, and the junction held 5 bases outside the gene matches. CDR3 sequence reads: CASSSRQGGEQYF. The CDR3 nucleotides are TGTGCCAGCAGCTCCCGACAGGGGGGAGAGCAGTACTTC. The full variable domain, rest sourced from reference TRBV13 and TRBJ2-7, is AAGVIQSPRHLIKEKRETATLKCYPIPRHDTVYWYQQGPGQDPQFLISFYEKMQSDKGSIPDRFSAQQFSDYHSELNMSSLELGDSALYFCASSSRQGGEQYFGPGTRLTVT.

This clone was seen a few times. The chain uses TRBV6-5 and TRBJ2-1; D uncertain. Germline CDR1 reads MNHEY; CDR2 reads SVGAGI. The CDR3 loop spans 16 amino acids. V was cut by 4 bases and J by 2 bases, with 15 bases left in between. The CDR3 loop is CASSSSFQVTYNEQFF. The CDR3 nucleotides are TGTGCCAGCAGTTCCTCCTTCCAGGTTACCTACAATGAGCAGTTCTTC.

This clone turned up a few times. V is TRBV18 and J is TRBJ2-1; TRBD2 might be the D (6 bases). Germline-derived CDR1 and CDR2 are KGHSH and LQKENI. The V gene lost 0 bases and the J gene lost 5 bases, with 14 bases spanning the gap. CDR3 length: 16 residues. This CDR3 is CASSPPGWGGHNEQFF. CDR3 nucleotides: TGTGCCAGCTCACCACCGGGGTGGGGAGGACACAATGAGCAGTTCTTC.